This T cell receptor (beta chain) was sequenced in a study of OX40 agonist ivuxolimab in advanced cancers. Produced via immunoSEQ multiplex PCR; TCRdb's table is partial and in-frame only. Found here are over 65,000 clones, about 86% of them singletons; the top ten hold around 2%. V lost 6 bases and J lost 7, with 21 bases in between. The CDR3 runs 15 residues. CDR1 and CDR2 (germline): SGHTA, FQGNSA. The sequence derives from an adult with an advanced solid tumor such as melanoma, head and neck, liver or kidney cancer. The material sequenced was CD4+ or CD8+ T cells sorted from blood, taken in a trial of the OX40 agonist ivuxolimab. This chain joins TRBV7-2 and TRBJ1-2; possible D gene TRBD1, 5 bases. The CDR3 loop is CASRDTTRSRFGYTF. DNA for the CDR3: TGTGCCAGCAGGGACACGACACGATCTCGGTTTGGCTACACCTTC.